What follows are 22 T cell receptor beta chains derived from one specimen sequenced in a study of T cell repertoires in cytomegalovirus infection. TCRdb ran MiXCR on the reads and lists one entry per CDR3 protein. The sample has 230,000 or so distinct CDR3 sequences; approximately 15% are singletons. The source material was CD8+ T cells from PBMCs. The receptors come from a human donor in good health (CMV status not recorded). Some clones in this sample may be carry-over from other donors' samples.

This clonotype was counted between two and nine times. V usage is TRBV28 and J usage is TRBJ2-3; D gene ambiguous. Per the germline V gene, CDR1 is MDHEN and CDR2 is SYDVKM. V was clipped by 3 bases and J by 0 bases, with 13 bases between them. CDR3 length equals 16 residues. CDR3 sequence (DNA): TGTGCCAGCAGTTTCCCAACCGGTAGAAGCACAGATACGCAGTATTTT. As protein: CASSFPTGRSTDTQYF.

This clonotype was detected only a few times. CDR3 loop: CSASGTSGGALGDNEQFF. The CDR3 nucleotides are TGCAGTGCTAGTGGGACTAGCGGGGGGGCCCTAGGAGACAATGAGCAGTTCTTC. The chain carries TRBV20-1 and TRBJ2-1; 16 bases agree with TRBD2. This CDR3 comprises 18 residues. V dropped 3 bases and J dropped 5; count of bases not matched to a gene: 10. CDR1 DFQATT and CDR2 SNEGSKA come from the germline V gene (reference sequence).

At least ten counts were recorded for this clonotype. The rearrangement joins TRBV7-9 to TRBJ2-5, with D uncertain. Trimming removed 5 bases from V and 5 bases from J, with 12 bases in between. The CDR3 is 13 amino acids. Germline lookup yields CDR1 SEHNR and CDR2 FQNEAQ (reference sequence). CDR3 DNA: TGTGCCAGCAGCGGCCCCCTCCGGGAGACCCAGTACTTC. It yields the protein CASSGPLRETQYF.

The CDR3 coding sequence is TGCGCCAGCAGCCAAGACCAGACAGGGGGCACAGATACGCAGTATTTT. Its protein product is CASSQDQTGGTDTQYF. The V call is TRBV4-1, the J call TRBJ2-3; 8 positions agree with TRBD1. This CDR3 region has 16 residues. CDR1 is MGHRA and CDR2 is YSYEKL in the germline V gene. The V and J ends lost 0 bases and 1 base, in that order; junction bases with no gene match: 3.

This clonotype was seen many times. The V and J genes are TRBV2 and TRBJ2-1; 14 nucleotides match TRBD2. The CDR3 contains 17 residues. Germline CDR1 is SNHLY and CDR2 is FYNNEI. Losses at the gene ends were 7 bases for V and 3 bases for J; bases not matched to a gene: 8. CDR3 residues: CASNSGTSGGSYNEQFF. CDR3 bases: TGTGCCAGCAACTCCGGGACTAGCGGGGGAAGCTACAATGAGCAGTTCTTC.

The CDR3 sequence is CASSPPLGDRTQYF. CDR3 sequence (DNA): TGTGCCAGCAGCCCTCCCCTCGGGGATAGGACCCAGTACTTC. The J gene is TRBJ2-5, the V gene TRBV3-1; a weak D match, TRBD2 (5 bases). CDR3 length equals 14 residues. CDR1 and CDR2 from the germline V gene are LGHDT and YNNKEL (reference sequence). Trimming removed 4 bases from V and 7 bases from J, with 16 bases in between.

The chain has TRBV19 and TRBJ1-1; D remains ambiguous. Germline-derived CDR1 and CDR2 are LNHDA and SQIVND (reference sequence). The CDR3 runs to 14 residues. Trimming pared 3 bases from V and 2 bases from J, leaving 10 bases between. CDR3 sequence: CASSIGVLNTEAFF. CDR3 coding DNA: TGTGCCAGTAGTATTGGAGTCCTAAACACTGAAGCTTTCTTT.

In its sample, this clonotype was seen many times. The rearrangement links TRBV10-3 to TRBJ1-6; 7 nucleotides align to TRBD1. V was clipped by 3 bases and J by 9 bases; unmatched bases: 8. The CDR3 extends over 15 amino acids. Germline loops: CDR1 ENHRY, CDR2 SYGVKD. The CDR3 protein is CAISDPGTAGSPLHF. For the CDR3, the DNA is TGTGCCATCAGTGACCCCGGGACAGCTGGTTCACCCCTCCACTTT.

This clonotype was picked up a small number of times. The gene calls are TRBV7-6 and TRBJ1-4; a possible D gene is TRBD1 (6 bases). Trimming removed 5 bases from V and 3 bases from J, with 13 bases in between. The CDR3 totals 15 residues. CDR1 and CDR2 (germline): SGHVS, FNYEAQ. CDR3 sequence (DNA): TGTGCCAGCAGCCCCCCCCAGGGGCCTAATGAAAAACTGTTTTTT. Amino acid sequence: CASSPPQGPNEKLFF. The entire variable domain, with the rest obtained from reference TRBV7-6 and TRBJ1-4, is as follows: GAGVSQSPRYKVTKRGQDVALRCDPISGHVSLYWYRQALGQGPEFLTYFNYEAQQDKSGLPNDRFSAERPEGSISTLTIQRTEQRDSAMYRCASSPPQGPNEKLFFGSGTQLSVL.

CDR3 in amino acids: CASSVAGGNYGYTF. The CDR3 DNA reads TGTGCCAGCAGCGTAGCTGGGGGTAACTATGGCTACACCTTC. The chain combines TRBV9 with TRBJ1-2; D perhaps matches TRBD1 (5 bases). Per germline, CDR1 SGDLS and CDR2 YYNGEE. The CDR3 runs 14 residues. V shed 0 bases and J shed 1 base, with 7 bases lying between them. The entire variable domain, with the rest obtained from reference TRBV9 and TRBJ1-2, is as follows: DSGVTQTPKHLITATGQRVTLRCSPRSGDLSVYWYQQSLDQGLQFLIQYYNGEERAKGNILERFSAQQFPDLHSELNLSSLELGDSALYFCASSVAGGNYGYTFGSGTRLTVV.

The rearrangement links TRBV14 to TRBJ1-3, with D uncertain. Germline V CDR1 and CDR2: SGHDN, FVKESK. The V end was cut by 0 bases, the J end by 0 bases, with 6 bases between. This CDR3 has 15 amino acids. In DNA, the CDR3 is TGTGCCAGCAGCCAAGATGCCGGCTCTGGAAACACCATATATTTT. Translating it yields CASSQDAGSGNTIYF. The whole variable domain, remainder taken from reference TRBV14 and TRBJ1-3, is EAGVTQFPSHSVIEKGQTVTLRCDPISGHDNLYWYRRVMGKEIKFLLHFVKESKQDESGMPNNRFLAERTGGTYSTLKVQPAELEDSGVYFCASSQDAGSGNTIYFGEGSWLTVV.

Many counts were recorded for this clonotype. The chain carries TRBV7-2 and TRBJ2-7; 8 bases agree with TRBD2. The CDR3 loop spans 17 amino acids. Per the germline V gene, CDR1 is SGHTA and CDR2 is FQGNSA. With 0 bases clipped from V and 6 bases from J, the junction kept 13 bases outside the gene matches. This CDR3 reads CASSLASGGQPFSEQYF. The CDR3 nucleotides read TGTGCCAGCAGCTTAGCGTCGGGGGGGCAACCGTTTTCCGAGCAGTACTTC.

This clonotype was counted between two and nine times. The chain has TRBV14 and TRBJ1-2; possibly TRBD1 for D (6 bases). The CDR3 spans 15 residues. The germline V gene encodes CDR1 SGHDN and CDR2 FVKESK. The germline V and J ends were trimmed by 3 bases and 7 bases, with 18 bases remaining between them. CDR3 sequence: CASSQTGDPYPGYTF. CDR3 coding DNA: TGTGCCAGCAGCCAGACAGGAGATCCCTACCCTGGCTACACCTTC. Drawing the rest from reference TRBV14 and TRBJ1-2, the complete variable domain is EAGVTQFPSHSVIEKGQTVTLRCDPISGHDNLYWYRRVMGKEIKFLLHFVKESKQDESGMPNNRFLAERTGGTYSTLKVQPAELEDSGVYFCASSQTGDPYPGYTFGSGTRLTVV.

The sample holds a few counts of this clonotype. The V gene is TRBV20-1, the J gene TRBJ2-7, with D unresolved. This CDR3 has 14 residues. The germline V and J ends were trimmed by 0 bases and 3 bases, with 12 bases remaining between them. Germline CDR1 and CDR2: DFQATT and SNEGSKA (reference sequence). The CDR3 sequence: CSARDFRTGYEQYF. CDR3 nucleotide sequence: TGCAGTGCTAGAGATTTTAGGACGGGCTACGAGCAGTACTTC.

This chain links TRBV12-3 or TRBV12-4 with TRBJ2-5, with D possibly TRBD1 on 6 matching bases. This CDR3 contains 15 residues. V was pared by 1 base and J by 2 bases, with 11 bases between. CDR3 nucleotides: TGTGCCAGCAGTTTAGTCAGGGGTCTTCAAGAGACCCAGTACTTC. This codes for CASSLVRGLQETQYF.

As for this clonotype: It may be a read error: a sequence one base away is much more abundant. The gene calls are TRBV6-1 and TRBJ1-5; no firm D call. Gene TRBJ2-3 matches the end of the DNA better, so the J call may be wrong. The CDR3 length is 12 residues. Germline V CDR1 and CDR2: MNHNS, SASEGT. The CDR3 spells CASSYGDQPQYF. The CDR3 DNA follows: TGTGCCAGCAGTTATGGAGATCAGCCCCAGTATTTT.

The chain couples TRBV4-1 to TRBJ2-6; D may be TRBD1 or TRBD2 (5 bases each). The V gene's germline CDR1 is MGHRA and CDR2 YSYEKL. The CDR3 length is 22 residues. V was pared by 0 bases and J by 0 bases, with 24 bases between. The DNA for the CDR3 is TGCGCCAGCAGCCAAGAGACGGGGAACACGGACAAAATCTACTCTGGGGCCAACGTCCTGACTTTC. It specifies CASSQETGNTDKIYSGANVLTF.

In its sample, this clonotype was seen a few times. The J gene is TRBJ2-7, the V gene TRBV12-3 or TRBV12-4; D gene uncertain. V lost 0 bases, J lost 4 bases, and 13 bases lay in between. The CDR3 consists of 15 residues. The CDR3 bases are TGTGCCAGCAGTTTAGCGAGTACAGCCACTTACGAGCAGTACTTC. Its translation: CASSLASTATYEQYF.

There are a few counts of this clonotype. The V and J genes are TRBV5-5 and TRBJ2-1; 9 bases fit TRBD2. The CDR3 contains 15 residues. CDR1 SGHKS and CDR2 YYEKEE come from the germline V gene (reference sequence). The V segment lost 1 base and the J segment 8 bases; nucleotides outside the gene matches: 7. CDR3 protein: CASSLKAGGWDEQFF. CDR3 nucleotides: TGTGCCAGCAGCTTGAAGGCGGGGGGGTGGGATGAGCAGTTCTTC.

This clonotype was recorded at least ten times. The V and J genes are TRBV5-6 and TRBJ2-7, with no clear D. Germline-derived CDR1 and CDR2 are SGHDT and YYEEEE. The CDR3 is 13 residues long. V was shortened by 4 bases and J by 2 bases, with 10 bases between the two germline ends. The CDR3 sequence is CASSRTVTYEQYF. The CDR3 region has the DNA TGTGCCAGCAGCCGGACCGTAACCTACGAGCAGTACTTC.

The chain is built from TRBV28 and TRBJ1-1; the D gene is possibly TRBD1 (5 bases). CDR3 length equals 16 residues. Between the trimmed V and J ends, which lost 6 bases and 1 base, there was a span of 18 bases. Germline values: CDR1 MDHEN, CDR2 SYDVKM. This CDR3 is CASSWGLLGANTEAFF. As DNA, the CDR3 is TGTGCCAGCAGCTGGGGGTTGCTGGGCGCGAACACTGAAGCTTTCTTT.

This clonotype was recorded many times. The chain combines TRBV7-2 with TRBJ2-2; perhaps D is TRBD1 or TRBD2 (5 bases each). Germline values: CDR1 SGHTA, CDR2 FQGNSA. The length of the CDR3 is 13 residues. The germline V and J ends were trimmed by 5 bases and 7 bases, with 11 bases remaining between them. The chain's CDR3 is CASSPERGGELFF. CDR3 in DNA: TGTGCCAGCAGCCCCGAGAGGGGCGGGGAGCTGTTTTTT.